This is a list of T cell receptor beta chains from one sample in a study of pediatric ulcerative colitis. Profiling relied on immunoSEQ multiplex PCR, and the TCRdb table lists in-frame clones only, not all of them. The profile covers 30,000 to 35,000 clones, with roughly 81% appearing a single time and 1.1% taken by the ten largest. Sequenced input: gut tissue. The receptors originated from a boy aged 5-17 years with mild ulcerative colitis. CDR3s include the opening cysteine and the closing phenylalanine or tryptophan. The order of the fields is CDR3 protein, CDR3 DNA, D gene, J gene, clone size, CDR3 length, V gene. D genes are given only for firm matches. Rows may omit the clone size; those that give it use once, few, many or a size class.

CASSLWGYSQETQYF	TGTGCCAGCAGCTTATGGGGGTACAGTCAAGAGACCCAGTACTTC	.	TRBJ2-5	.	15	TRBV7-9
CASSHSRGTQETQYF	TGCGCCAGCAGCCATTCACGGGGAACACAAGAGACCCAGTACTTC	.	TRBJ2-5	.	15	TRBV4-1
CASSAVLNTGELFF	TGTGCCAGCAGTGCGGTCTTGAACACCGGGGAGCTGTTTTTT	.	TRBJ2-2	.	14	TRBV2
CSVVGTSGKETQYF	TGCAGCGTAGTCGGGACTAGCGGGAAAGAGACCCAGTACTTC	TRBD2	TRBJ2-5	.	14	TRBV29-1
CASSLAVEQFF	TGTGCCAGCAGTCTAGCGGTTGAGCAGTTCTTC	TRBD2	TRBJ2-1	.	11	TRBV2
CSAGRDWDTDTQYF	TGCAGCGCCGGCCGGGACTGGGACACAGATACGCAGTATTTT	.	TRBJ2-3	.	14	TRBV29-1
CASSLTDRVHYGYTF	TGTGCCAGCAGCTTAACCGACAGGGTCCACTATGGCTACACCTTC	TRBD1	TRBJ1-2	once	15	TRBV7-9
CASSETGSYTF	TGTGCCAGCAGCGAGACAGGGAGTTACACCTTC	TRBD1	TRBJ1-2	.	11	TRBV9
CASSLIFGGTLGVGF	TGTGCCAGCAGCTTAATCTTTGGTGGGACCCTCGGGGTCGGCTTC	.	TRBJ2-7	.	15	TRBV7-2
CASQGAGSPLHF	TGCGCCAGTCAGGGGGCTGGATCACCCCTCCACTTT	TRBD1	TRBJ1-6	.	12	TRBV5-1
CASSDSEMAGELFF	TGCGCCAGCAGCGATTCAGAAATGGCCGGGGAGCTGTTTTTT	.	TRBJ2-2	few	14	TRBV10-1
CASSFLGVQEAFF	TGTGCCAGCAGTTTTCTGGGGGTTCAGGAGGCTTTCTTT	.	TRBJ1-1	.	13	TRBV28
CASSEVAGVQETQYF	TGTGCCAGCAGTGAGGTAGCGGGGGTCCAAGAGACCCAGTACTTC	TRBD2	TRBJ2-5	.	15	TRBV6-1
CASSVGTGDTIYF	TGTGCCAGCAGCGTAGGGACAGGAGACACCATATATTTT	TRBD1	TRBJ1-3	.	13	TRBV9
CASSLEEGLYNEQFF	TGCGCCAGCAGCTTGGAGGAGGGACTCTACAATGAGCAGTTCTTC	.	TRBJ2-1	.	15	TRBV5-1
CASSIEGGTQGWGYTF	TGTGCCAGTAGTATAGAGGGCGGGACACAAGGTTGGGGCTACACCTTC	.	TRBJ1-2	.	16	TRBV19
CASSSRYLWEQYF	TGTGCCAGCAGCTCCCGATACCTTTGGGAGCAGTACTTC	.	TRBJ2-7	once	13	TRBV21-1
CASSLGRAGETYEQYF	TGTGCCAGCAGCTTAGGTAGGGCTGGGGAAACCTACGAGCAGTACTTC	.	TRBJ2-7	few	16	TRBV5-4
CAIRTPGANGYTF	TGTGCCATCAGAACTCCGGGGGCCAATGGCTACACCTTC	.	TRBJ1-2	.	13	TRBV10-3
CASSFGGSDTQYF	TGCGCCAGCAGCTTTGGGGGGAGTGATACGCAGTATTTT	.	TRBJ2-3	.	13	TRBV5-1
CATPGVDTQYF	TGTGCCACTCCCGGTGTAGATACGCAGTATTTT	.	TRBJ2-3	.	11	TRBV5-8
CASSSPQGNEQFF	TGTGCCAGCAGTTCCCCCCAAGGTAATGAGCAGTTCTTC	.	TRBJ2-1	.	13	TRBV6-5
CASSLDFTGEQYF	TGTGCCAGCAGCTTAGATTTTACAGGGGAGCAGTACTTC	.	TRBJ2-7	.	13	TRBV11-3
CASSQDRGGRIADTQYF	TGCGCCAGCAGCCAAGACCGGGGGGGCCGCATAGCAGATACGCAGTATTTT	TRBD2	TRBJ2-3	.	17	TRBV4-1
CASSPQGRTYGYTF	TGCGCCAGCAGCCCACAGGGTCGGACCTATGGCTACACCTTC	.	TRBJ1-2	.	14	TRBV10-2
CASSSGLRSSGANVLTF	TGCGCCAGCAGCTCTGGACTCCGGAGCTCTGGGGCCAACGTCCTGACTTTC	.	TRBJ2-6	.	17	TRBV5-1
CASSQTRARTGPYSNQPQHF	TGCGCCAGCAGCCAAACCCGAGCAAGGACAGGCCCTTATAGCAATCAGCCCCAGCATTTT	TRBD1	TRBJ1-5	.	20	TRBV4-1
CASIVYSGSNQPQHF	TGTGCCAGCATCGTGTATTCAGGGAGCAATCAGCCCCAGCATTTT	.	TRBJ1-5	.	15	TRBV28
CARRPGQGTMGGYTF	TGTGCCAGGCGTCCGGGACAGGGGACGATGGGAGGCTACACCTTC	TRBD1	TRBJ1-2	.	15	TRBV2
CASSGFLIYYEQYF	TGTGCCAGCAGTGGGTTTCTCATTTACTACGAGCAGTACTTC	.	TRBJ2-7	few	14	TRBV6-1
CASKSGSGNTIYF	TGTGCCAGCAAATCGGGCTCTGGAAACACCATATATTTT	.	TRBJ1-3	.	13	TRBV5-8
CASSTTDTQYF	TGTGCCAGCAGCACCACAGATACGCAGTATTTT	.	TRBJ2-3	.	11	TRBV5-8
CASSVALTSSYNEQFF	TGTGCCAGCAGCGTAGCTTTGACTAGCTCCTACAATGAGCAGTTCTTC	.	TRBJ2-1	.	16	TRBV9
CASSLGAALTF	TGTGCCAGCAGCTTAGGGGCAGCTCTTACCTTC	.	TRBJ1-2	.	11	TRBV11-2
CASSQTYGRRDEQFF	TGTGCCAGCAGCCAAACCTACGGGCGGCGGGATGAGCAGTTCTTC	.	TRBJ2-1	.	15	TRBV7-3
CASSLVRRTAWGYTF	TGTGCCAGCAGCTTAGTACGCAGGACCGCATGGGGCTACACCTTC	.	TRBJ1-2	.	15	TRBV7-2
CASSLLPDLAGDSGANVLTF	TGTGCCAGCAGCTTATTACCGGATCTTGCAGGAGACTCTGGGGCCAACGTCCTGACTTTC	.	TRBJ2-6	.	20	TRBV7-6
CATSRDPAASGYTQYF	TGTGCCACCAGCAGGGATCCGGCGGCTAGCGGTTATACGCAGTATTTT	TRBD2	TRBJ2-3	.	16	TRBV15
CASSLGWTGGIQGYTF	TGTGCCAGCAGCTTAGGATGGACAGGGGGCATTCAGGGCTACACCTTC	TRBD1	TRBJ1-2	.	16	TRBV7-2
CASKEPVSTYEQYF	TGCGCCAGCAAGGAGCCTGTGTCTACCTACGAGCAGTACTTC	.	TRBJ2-7	few	14	TRBV10-2
CASNNGDRSNTGELFF	TGTGCCAGTAATAATGGGGACAGGTCGAACACCGGGGAGCTGTTTTTT	TRBD1	TRBJ2-2	.	16	TRBV19
CAWSPGGFNYGYTF	TGTGCCTGGAGTCCAGGGGGATTTAACTATGGCTACACCTTC	TRBD1	TRBJ1-2	.	14	TRBV30
CASSRGLFTDTQYF	TGTGCCAGCAGCCGCGGACTTTTCACAGATACGCAGTATTTT	.	TRBJ2-3	once	14	TRBV7-2
CASSSTGASSPLHF	TGTGCCAGCAGTTCGACAGGGGCGAGTTCACCCCTCCACTTT	TRBD1	TRBJ1-6	once	14	TRBV6-6
CASSSWDIKAYEQYF	TGTGCCAGCAGCTCCTGGGACATTAAAGCCTACGAGCAGTACTTC	.	TRBJ2-7	few	15	TRBV7-9
CASSEIDGDYEQYF	TGTGCCAGCAGTGAAATAGACGGAGACTACGAGCAGTACTTC	.	TRBJ2-7	.	14	TRBV6-1
CASSQEWTGTIYF	TGCGCCAGCAGCCAAGAGTGGACCGGCACCATATATTTT	.	TRBJ1-3	.	13	TRBV4-1
CAWGVWAEAFF	TGTGCCTGGGGAGTTTGGGCTGAAGCTTTCTTT	.	TRBJ1-1	.	11	TRBV30
CASSEGGRATSGYSNQPQHF	TGTGCCAGCAGTGAAGGTGGCAGGGCTACTTCGGGCTATAGCAATCAGCCCCAGCATTTT	.	TRBJ1-5	few	20	TRBV2
CASSHSIEQYF	TGTGCCAGCAGCCACTCCATAGAGCAGTACTTC	.	TRBJ2-7	.	11	TRBV21-1
CASSLSSGGWQATTEAFF	TGTGCCAGCAGTTTATCGAGCGGAGGATGGCAGGCGACCACTGAAGCTTTCTTT	.	TRBJ1-1	.	18	TRBV27
CASSLTAGGPQETQYF	TGTGCCAGCAGCTTAACGGCGGGGGGACCTCAAGAGACCCAGTACTTC	TRBD2	TRBJ2-5	.	16	TRBV7-3
CASSELGREYQPQHF	TGTGCCAGCAGTGAGTTGGGCAGGGAATATCAGCCCCAGCATTTT	.	TRBJ1-5	.	15	TRBV2
CASSLSSGGPNEQFF	TGTGCCAGCAGCTTATCTAGCGGGGGGCCCAATGAGCAGTTCTTC	TRBD2	TRBJ2-1	.	15	TRBV7-9